This T cell receptor (beta chain) was identified during a study of cytomegalovirus exposure and HLA in healthy donors. The CDR3 runs to 16 residues. The germline gives CDR1 SNHLY, CDR2 FYNNEI. V lost 0 bases to trimming and J lost 0 bases, with 9 bases between them. Profiling relied on immunoSEQ multiplex PCR, and the TCRdb table lists in-frame clones only, not all of them. The sample includes tens of thousands of clones, approximately 93% of them seen just once. This sequence was found in a woman younger than 45 in good health and CMV-seropositive. This sequence joins TRBV2 and TRBJ1-5, with D uncertain. The source material was PBMCs. The CDR3, as DNA: TGTGCCAGCAGTGAAGCGCTGAGTTATAGCAATCAGCCCCAGCATTTT. Protein: CASSEALSYSNQPQHF.